This note documents a single T cell receptor beta chain sequence. What it binds is unknown. From germline, CDR1 is SQVTM and CDR2 ANQGSEA. The CDR3 contains 15 residues. V shed 6 bases, J shed 7 bases, and the junction held 14 bases outside the gene matches. The table came from immunoSEQ multiplex PCR; TCRdb's copy has only in-frame clones and leaves some out. The sample consists of roughly 330,000 clones, 75% to 90% of them appearing once. This entry comes from a study of cytomegalovirus exposure and HLA in healthy donors. Study-level results: Most observed TCR sequences were rare, whereas some public TCRs were detected in many donors. The classifier reportedly diagnosed cytomegalovirus status with high specificity and sensitivity. The study put under 200 TCR beta chains on its list as cytomegalovirus-associated.

Sequencing was performed on PBMCs. This receptor was obtained from a woman in her 30s in good health and CMV-seropositive. The genes are TRBV29-1 and TRBJ2-2; TRBD2 matches at 7 bases. The CDR3: CSVAWAGAMGGELFF. CDR3 DNA: TGCAGCGTCGCTTGGGCGGGAGCCATGGGCGGGGAGCTGTTTTTT.